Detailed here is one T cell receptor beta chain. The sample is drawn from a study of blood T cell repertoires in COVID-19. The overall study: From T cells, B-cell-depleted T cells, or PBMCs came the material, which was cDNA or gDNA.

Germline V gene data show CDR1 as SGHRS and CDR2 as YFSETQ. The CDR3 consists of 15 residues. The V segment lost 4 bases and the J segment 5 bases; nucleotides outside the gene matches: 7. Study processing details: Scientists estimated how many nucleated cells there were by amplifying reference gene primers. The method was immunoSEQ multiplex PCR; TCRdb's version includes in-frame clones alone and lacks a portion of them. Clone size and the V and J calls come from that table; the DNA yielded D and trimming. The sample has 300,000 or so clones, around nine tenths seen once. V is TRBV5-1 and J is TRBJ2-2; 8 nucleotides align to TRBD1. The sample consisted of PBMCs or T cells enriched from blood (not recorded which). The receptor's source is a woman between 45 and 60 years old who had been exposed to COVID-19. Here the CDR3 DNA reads TGCGCCAGCAGCCTGGAAACAGGGGGGACCGGGGAGCTGTTTTTT. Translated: CASSLETGGTGELFF.